The 22 T cell receptor beta chains in this list originate from one sample, sequenced in a study of cytomegalovirus exposure and HLA in healthy donors. PCR amplification relied on 60 Vbeta primers (plus 13 Jbeta primers). Repertoires were generated with immunoSEQ multiplex PCR, while TCRdb's copy carries only in-frame clones and drops some. The sample contains around 100,000 clones, about 70% of which appear only once. Sample: PBMCs. These TCRs come from a woman aged 18 to 35 in good health and CMV-seropositive.

About this clone itself: The junction differs from germline at one of its ends, possibly a read error. The chain is built from TRBV6-1 and TRBJ1-2; no firm D call. Germline values: CDR1 MNHNS, CDR2 SASEGT. The CDR3 extends over 12 amino acids. CDR3 sequence reads: CASREAVQGYTF. The CDR3 nucleotides are TGTGCCAGCAGGGAAGCCGTCCAGGGCTACACCTTC.

The chain carries TRBV7-8 and TRBJ2-1, with 12 positions matching TRBD2. CDR3 length: 15 amino acids. The ends lost 5 bases at V and 7 bases at J; junction bases unmatched: 6. Germline CDR1 SGHVS, CDR2 FQNEAQ. Written as DNA, the CDR3 is TGTGCCAGCAGCCAAACTAGCGGGAGGCAGAATGAGCAGTTCTTC. Translated, it gives CASSQTSGRQNEQFF. The complete variable domain, with remaining parts taken from reference TRBV7-8 and TRBJ2-1, reads GAGVSQSPRYKVAKRGQDVALRCDPISGHVSLFWYQQALGQGPEFLTYFQNEAQLDKSGLPSDRFFAERPEGSVSTLKIQRTQQEDSAVYLCASSQTSGRQNEQFFGPGTRLTVL.

The V call is TRBV29-1, the J call TRBJ1-2, with D unclear. The germline V gene encodes CDR1 SQVTM and CDR2 ANQGSEA. This CDR3 region has 10 residues. V lost 5 bases and J 6 bases, leaving 7 bases between the germline ends. CDR3 bases: TGCAGCGTTCGACAAGATGGCTACACCTTC. The encoded protein is CSVRQDGYTF.

This chain links TRBV11-2 with TRBJ2-1, with a possible D match to TRBD2 (6 bases). Trimming stripped 5 bases from V and 5 bases from J, with 10 bases between. CDR3 size: 13 residues. Looked up from germline, CDR1 is SGHAT and CDR2 is FQNNGV. The CDR3 bases are TGTGCCAGCAGCCAGACTAGTAACAATGAGCAGTTCTTC. Protein: CASSQTSNNEQFF. Filled out from reference TRBV11-2 and TRBJ2-1, the complete variable domain reads EAGVAQSPRYKIIEKRQSVAFWCNPISGHATLYWYQQILGQGPKLLIQFQNNGVVDDSQLPKDRFSAERLKGVDSTLKIQPAKLEDSAVYLCASSQTSNNEQFFGPGTRLTVL.

This clone has a single count. This chain uses TRBV4-1 with TRBJ2-1; D is possibly TRBD1 (6 bases). CDR3 length: 16 residues. The germline V and J ends were trimmed by 0 bases and 0 bases, with 9 bases remaining between them. The V gene's germline CDR1 is MGHRA and CDR2 YSYEKL. Here the CDR3 DNA reads TGCGCCAGCAGCCAAGATAGGGGGAGCTCCTACAATGAGCAGTTCTTC. Amino acids: CASSQDRGSSYNEQFF.

V is TRBV7-2 and J is TRBJ2-3, with 8 bases lining up with TRBD2. Germline values: CDR1 SGHTA, CDR2 FQGNSA. Trimming took 1 base from V and 1 from J; bases not matched to a gene: 4. The CDR3 sequence is 16 residues long. This CDR3 reads CASSLGSGSGTDTQYF. The CDR3 DNA follows: TGTGCCAGCAGCTTAGGGAGCGGGAGTGGCACAGATACGCAGTATTTT.

The chain has TRBV9 and TRBJ2-7, with TRBD1 identical over 8 bases. J was trimmed by 0 bases and V by 4 bases; bases with no gene match: 6. The CDR3 sequence is 15 residues long. CDR1 and CDR2 from the germline V gene are SGDLS and YYNGEE. CDR3 in amino acids: CASSPQDRASYEQYF. CDR3 coding DNA: TGTGCCAGCAGCCCCCAGGACAGGGCCTCCTACGAGCAGTACTTC. Supplemented by reference TRBV9 and TRBJ2-7, the full variable domain reads DSGVTQTPKHLITATGQRVTLRCSPRSGDLSVYWYQQSLDQGLQFLIQYYNGEERAKGNILERFSAQQFPDLHSELNLSSLELGDSALYFCASSPQDRASYEQYFGPGTRLTVT.

The rearrangement uses TRBV10-3 and TRBJ2-5; D not certain. The DNA end is a closer match to TRBJ2-7, so the J assignment may be wrong. This CDR3 is built from 15 residues. The germline gives CDR1 ENHRY, CDR2 SYGVKD. The CDR3 is CAISEGSLSSYEQYF. The CDR3 coding sequence is TGTGCCATCAGTGAGGGTAGCCTAAGCTCCTACGAGCAGTACTTC.

The rearrangement joins TRBV23-1 to TRBJ2-5; D is possibly TRBD2 (5 bases). TRBV23-1 is an ORF; its function is uncertain. Deletions cut 0 bases from V and 3 bases from J, with 11 bases between. The CDR3 spans 15 residues. The CDR3 spells CASSQSVRGEETQYF. In nucleotides, the CDR3 is TGCGCCAGCAGTCAATCGGTCCGGGGTGAAGAGACCCAGTACTTC.

This sequence joins TRBV20-1 and TRBJ1-1; D is ambiguous. Germline V gives CDR1 DFQATT, CDR2 SNEGSKA (reference sequence). The CDR3 totals 8 residues. Between the trimmed V and J ends, which lost 6 bases and 8 bases, there was a span of 4 bases. The CDR3 DNA reads as TGCAGTGCGGAGGAAGCTTTCTTT. It encodes CSAEEAFF.

The V gene is TRBV19, the J gene TRBJ1-2; 10 bases map to TRBD1. CDR1 and CDR2 (germline): LNHDA, SQIVND (reference sequence). Germline trimming cut 5 bases from V and 7 bases from J; bases unmatched to any gene: 10. CDR3 size: 15 residues. CDR3 nucleotides: TGTGCCAGTAGTGGAGGGGACAGGGGTATCATTGGCTACACCTTC. Amino acid sequence: CASSGGDRGIIGYTF. The complete variable domain, with remaining parts taken from reference TRBV19 and TRBJ1-2, reads DGGITQSPKYLFRKEGQNVTLSCEQNLNHDAMYWYRQDPGQGLRLIYYSQIVNDFQKGDIAEGYSVSREKKESFPLTVTSAQKNPTAFYLCASSGGDRGIIGYTFGSGTRLTVV.

V gene TRBV18 combines with J gene TRBJ2-1; D is possibly TRBD2 (6 bases). The V end was cut by 3 bases, the J end by 3 bases, with 6 bases between. This CDR3 is built from 13 residues. CDR1 and CDR2 (germline): KGHSH, LQKENI. DNA for the CDR3: TGTGCCAGCTCACCGGACTACTACAATGAGCAGTTCTTC. Translated, it gives CASSPDYYNEQFF.

The chain uses TRBV11-2 and TRBJ1-1; D may be TRBD1 (5 bases). Germline CDR1 SGHAT, CDR2 FQNNGV. V lost 2 bases and J lost 0, with 13 bases in between. CDR3 length: 16 amino acids. CDR3: CASSLYGRQLNTEAFF. CDR3 in DNA: TGTGCCAGCAGCTTATACGGTAGACAGCTGAACACTGAAGCTTTCTTT.

This rearrangement joins TRBV29-1 to TRBJ2-7; D call uncertain. The CDR3 loop spans 12 amino acids. Germline values: CDR1 SQVTM, CDR2 ANQGSEA. With 1 base removed from V and 3 bases from J, the gap between germline ends came to 7 bases. CDR3 in amino acids: CSVEGSLYEQYF. CDR3 coding DNA: TGCAGCGTTGAAGGGAGTCTCTACGAGCAGTACTTC.

The V gene is TRBV7-2, the J gene TRBJ1-5; TRBD1 is a possible D gene (6 bases). Trimming shortened V by 2 bases and J by 1 base, and 15 bases separated the two germline ends. The V gene's germline CDR1 is SGHTA and CDR2 FQGNSA. This CDR3 is 17 amino acids long. Here the CDR3 DNA reads TGTGCCAGCAGCTTATACGGGGGCGGGGGGAGCAATCAGCCCCAGCATTTT. Translating it yields CASSLYGGGGSNQPQHF.

The V gene is TRBV5-1, the J gene TRBJ2-7; 11 bases are shared with TRBD1. Germline trimming cut 4 bases from V and 3 bases from J; bases unmatched to any gene: 3. The V gene's germline CDR1 is SGHRS and CDR2 YFSETQ. The CDR3 loop spans 14 amino acids. The CDR3 coding sequence is TGCGCCAGCAGCCCCGGGACAGGGGGCTACGAGCAGTACTTC. This gives the protein CASSPGTGGYEQYF.

This CDR3 reads CASSPQQRYEQYF. CDR3 nucleotides: TGTGCCAGCAGCCCCCAGCAGCGGTACGAGCAGTACTTC. This chain links TRBV27 with TRBJ2-7, with D perhaps matching TRBD2 (5 bases). The germline gives CDR1 MNHEY, CDR2 SMNVEV (reference sequence). This CDR3 comprises 13 residues. V was shortened by 6 bases and J by 4 bases, with 13 bases between the two germline ends.

The chain has TRBV19 and TRBJ1-5; TRBD1 agrees at 7 bases. This CDR3 is 16 amino acids long. Germline-derived CDR1 and CDR2 are LNHDA and SQIVND (reference sequence). After removal of 2 bases from V and 5 bases from J, the junction contained 9 bases not matched to a gene. The CDR3 region has the DNA TGTGCCAGTAGTATAATAGGGGACAGAGATGATCAGCCCCAGCATTTT. Residues: CASSIIGDRDDQPQHF.

This clone has just one count. The chain combines TRBV5-6 with TRBJ2-4; D ambiguous. The CDR3 is 14 residues long. Germline assignment: CDR1 SGHDT and CDR2 YYEEEE. V lost 3 bases to trimming and J lost 4 bases, with 11 bases between them. CDR3 bases: TGTGCCAGCAGCTCTGCCCCCGCGAAAAACATTCAGTACTTC. Its protein product is CASSSAPAKNIQYF.

This clone was observed a few times. V usage is TRBV29-1 and J usage is TRBJ2-1; 10 bases align to TRBD1. The germline gives CDR1 SQVTM, CDR2 ANQGSEA. The CDR3 has 14 amino acids. V shed 4 bases, J shed 3 bases, and the junction held 3 bases outside the gene matches. Written as DNA, the CDR3 is TGCAGCGTTGTGGGGACAGGGGACTACAATGAGCAGTTCTTC. Residues: CSVVGTGDYNEQFF.

The chain is built from TRBV5-1 and TRBJ2-7; tentatively, D is TRBD2 (6 bases). V was cut by 2 bases and J by 1 base, with 13 bases left in between. The CDR3 runs 15 residues. Looked up from germline, CDR1 is SGHRS and CDR2 is YFSETQ. CDR3 loop: CASSFGTGVSYEQYF. For the CDR3, the DNA is TGCGCCAGCAGCTTCGGGACTGGGGTTTCCTACGAGCAGTACTTC.

In the case of this clone: Germline is not matched at one junction end, which may reflect a read error. V gene TRBV25-1 combines with J gene TRBJ2-1; perhaps TRBD1 as D (6 bases). Germline CDR1 and CDR2: MGHDK and SYGVNS. This CDR3 spans 13 amino acids. This CDR3 reads CASRSGTYNGQFF. CDR3 nucleotide sequence: TGTGCCAGCAGGTCCGGGACATACAATGGGCAGTTCTTC.